The rows below give T cell receptor beta chains drawn from one sample of a study of blood T cell repertoires in COVID-19. Assay: immunoSEQ multiplex PCR; the TCRdb copy retains only in-frame clones and omits some. The repertoire holds 200,000 to 300,000 clones, with about 85% as singletons. Material for sequencing was peripheral blood. Receptors originate from a man between 60 and 75 years old with acute or convalescent COVID-19. The CDR3 runs from the conserved cysteine through the conserved F or W. A D gene is named only where the DNA matches it firmly. Where a row states a size, it is once, few, many or the class of an expanded clone; other rows omit it.

v_call: TRBV6-6
d_call: .
clone_size: .
j_call: TRBJ1-2
cdr3_nt: TGTGCCAGCAGCGCCCCTTCTGAGGCTAATGGCTACACCTTC
cdr3_aa: CASSAPSEANGYTF

v_call: TRBV28
d_call: TRBD2
clone_size: .
j_call: TRBJ2-1
cdr3_nt: TGTGCCAGTCTCCTAAGCGGGAGCCCCTACAATGAGCAGTTCTTC
cdr3_aa: CASLLSGSPYNEQFF

v_call: TRBV6-5
d_call: .
clone_size: .
j_call: TRBJ2-6
cdr3_nt: TGTGCCACCCTCAGACTCTCCTCTGGGGCCAACGTCCTGACTTTC
cdr3_aa: CATLRLSSGANVLTF

v_call: TRBV7-9
d_call: TRBD1
clone_size: .
j_call: TRBJ2-3
cdr3_nt: TGTGCCAGCAGCTCCTTGGGACAGGGAGGAGATACGCAGTATTTT
cdr3_aa: CASSSLGQGGDTQYF

v_call: TRBV18
d_call: .
clone_size: .
j_call: TRBJ1-2
cdr3_nt: TGTGCCAGCTCCCCCCTCCCTGGCAGGGACTGGGGGGACTATGGCTACACCTTC
cdr3_aa: CASSPLPGRDWGDYGYTF

v_call: TRBV30
d_call: .
clone_size: .
j_call: TRBJ2-2
cdr3_nt: TGTGCCTGGGACAGAAAGACGAACACCGGGGAGCTGTTTTTT
cdr3_aa: CAWDRKTNTGELFF

v_call: TRBV4-1
d_call: TRBD2
clone_size: .
j_call: TRBJ2-3
cdr3_nt: TGCGCCAGCAGCCAGGGGACTAGCGGGACTTGGGGAGATACGCAGTATTTT
cdr3_aa: CASSQGTSGTWGDTQYF

v_call: TRBV7-9
d_call: TRBD2
clone_size: once
j_call: TRBJ2-3
cdr3_nt: TGTGCCAGCCGAGCGGGAGTAGCAGATACGCAGTATTTT
cdr3_aa: CASRAGVADTQYF

v_call: TRBV6-5
d_call: TRBD1
clone_size: .
j_call: TRBJ2-7
cdr3_nt: TGTGCCAGCAGCCTCACCCGGGACAGGGTCTACGAGCAGTACTTC
cdr3_aa: CASSLTRDRVYEQYF

v_call: TRBV6-6
d_call: TRBD1
clone_size: .
j_call: TRBJ1-2
cdr3_nt: TGTGCCAGCAGTTACCCCCCGGGACAGGGAGTTTATGGCTACACCTTC
cdr3_aa: CASSYPPGQGVYGYTF

v_call: TRBV19
d_call: .
clone_size: .
j_call: TRBJ1-1
cdr3_nt: TGTGCCAGTCTAAGGGCAGGGGAAGCTTTCTTT
cdr3_aa: CASLRAGEAFF

v_call: TRBV6-5
d_call: .
clone_size: .
j_call: TRBJ1-5
cdr3_nt: TGTGCCAGCATCCGGGAAAGCAATCAGCCCCAGCATTTT
cdr3_aa: CASIRESNQPQHF

v_call: TRBV10-3
d_call: TRBD1
clone_size: .
j_call: TRBJ1-2
cdr3_nt: TGTGCCATCAGTGAGGGAACAGGGGGTCTGGGCTACACCTTC
cdr3_aa: CAISEGTGGLGYTF

v_call: TRBV19
d_call: .
clone_size: .
j_call: TRBJ1-4
cdr3_nt: TGTGCCAGTAGTCCGGACCCGAGGGGGACTAATGAAAAACTGTTTTTT
cdr3_aa: CASSPDPRGTNEKLFF

v_call: TRBV24-1
d_call: TRBD2
clone_size: .
j_call: TRBJ2-1
cdr3_nt: TGTGCCACCAGTGATCGTCTAGCGGGAGGGCGAAATGAGCAGTTCTTC
cdr3_aa: CATSDRLAGGRNEQFF

v_call: TRBV9
d_call: TRBD2
clone_size: once
j_call: TRBJ2-3
cdr3_nt: TGTGCCAGCAGCAGCATCCTTAGCGGGTCCCGTGGAGATACGCAGTATTTT
cdr3_aa: CASSSILSGSRGDTQYF

v_call: TRBV10-3
d_call: TRBD1
clone_size: .
j_call: TRBJ2-5
cdr3_nt: TGTGCCATCAGCCTACAGGGGATTCAAGAGACCCAGTACTTC
cdr3_aa: CAISLQGIQETQYF

v_call: TRBV19
d_call: .
clone_size: .
j_call: TRBJ1-2
cdr3_nt: TGTGCCAGTAGTATAGCCTCGGGGTATGGCTACACCTTC
cdr3_aa: CASSIASGYGYTF

v_call: TRBV10-2
d_call: TRBD2
clone_size: .
j_call: TRBJ2-3
cdr3_nt: TGCGCCAGCACCGGACTAGCGGGGGGCACTAGCACAGATACGCAGTATTTT
cdr3_aa: CASTGLAGGTSTDTQYF

v_call: TRBV9
d_call: TRBD1
clone_size: once
j_call: TRBJ2-1
cdr3_nt: TGTGCCAGCAGCGTATCGGGACAGAGCTCCTACAATGAGCAGTTCTTC
cdr3_aa: CASSVSGQSSYNEQFF

v_call: TRBV10-3
d_call: TRBD1
clone_size: .
j_call: TRBJ2-7
cdr3_nt: TGTGCCACTTACCGGACAGGCACAGACGAGCAGTACTTC
cdr3_aa: CATYRTGTDEQYF

v_call: TRBV18
d_call: TRBD1
clone_size: once
j_call: TRBJ2-7
cdr3_nt: TGTGCCAGCTCACGGAGACAGGGTGCCGACGAGCAGTACTTC
cdr3_aa: CASSRRQGADEQYF

v_call: TRBV29-1
d_call: TRBD2
clone_size: .
j_call: TRBJ2-5
cdr3_nt: TGCAGCGTTTGGGGAGCGGGAGGGAGGGAGACCCAGTACTTC
cdr3_aa: CSVWGAGGRETQYF

v_call: TRBV5-1
d_call: .
clone_size: .
j_call: TRBJ2-7
cdr3_nt: TGCGCCAGCAGCTTGAAGACAAATTACGAGCAGTACTTC
cdr3_aa: CASSLKTNYEQYF

v_call: TRBV23-1
d_call: TRBD1
clone_size: .
j_call: TRBJ2-3
cdr3_nt: TGCGCCAGCAGTCAAGCCCGGACAGGGAAAGATACGCAGTATTTT
cdr3_aa: CASSQARTGKDTQYF

v_call: TRBV27
d_call: .
clone_size: .
j_call: TRBJ1-5
cdr3_nt: TGTGCCAGCAGTAAACGGGGGGGCTTGACGAATCAGCCCCAGCATTTT
cdr3_aa: CASSKRGGLTNQPQHF

v_call: TRBV4-3
d_call: TRBD1
clone_size: .
j_call: TRBJ2-2
cdr3_nt: TGCGCCAGCAGCCCATCTTATAGGACAGGGGGGTGGACCGGGGAGCTGTTTTTT
cdr3_aa: CASSPSYRTGGWTGELFF

v_call: TRBV7-3
d_call: TRBD2
clone_size: .
j_call: TRBJ2-1
cdr3_nt: TGTGCCAGCAGCTTACGCCTAGCGGGAGACAATGAGCAGTTCTTC
cdr3_aa: CASSLRLAGDNEQFF

v_call: TRBV30
d_call: TRBD1
clone_size: .
j_call: TRBJ1-2
cdr3_nt: TGTGCCTGGAGTTTACAGGGGGGCTATGGCTACACCTTC
cdr3_aa: CAWSLQGGYGYTF

v_call: TRBV7-2
d_call: TRBD1
clone_size: .
j_call: TRBJ1-6
cdr3_nt: TGTGCCAGCAGCTTAGACAGGGGGCAGTCACCCCTCCACTTT
cdr3_aa: CASSLDRGQSPLHF

v_call: TRBV7-6
d_call: .
clone_size: .
j_call: TRBJ2-5
cdr3_nt: TGTGCCAGCAGCGTACAAGAGACCCAGTACTTC
cdr3_aa: CASSVQETQYF

v_call: TRBV6-5
d_call: .
clone_size: .
j_call: TRBJ2-1
cdr3_nt: TGTGCCAGCAGTTACGGCAGGGACAATGAGCAGTTCTTC
cdr3_aa: CASSYGRDNEQFF

v_call: TRBV28
d_call: .
clone_size: .
j_call: TRBJ1-2
cdr3_nt: TGTGCCAGCAGTTCCGGGACTCCGGAAGGATATGGCTACACCTTC
cdr3_aa: CASSSGTPEGYGYTF

v_call: TRBV5-4
d_call: TRBD2
clone_size: .
j_call: TRBJ2-7
cdr3_nt: TGTGCCAGCAGACCAAGCGGGGACTACGAGCAGTACTTC
cdr3_aa: CASRPSGDYEQYF

v_call: TRBV6-2/TRBV6-3
d_call: .
clone_size: .
j_call: TRBJ2-2
cdr3_nt: TGTGCCAGCAGTGGGGGGATCGACACCGGGGAGCTGTTTTTT
cdr3_aa: CASSGGIDTGELFF

v_call: TRBV7-2
d_call: .
clone_size: .
j_call: TRBJ2-1
cdr3_nt: TGTGCCAGCACCATGGGGGGGGGCCTCCCCCATGAGCAGTTCTTC
cdr3_aa: CASTMGGGLPHEQFF

v_call: TRBV7-2
d_call: .
clone_size: .
j_call: TRBJ2-3
cdr3_nt: TGTGCCAGCAGCTTAAGGCTAGGGGGAAGCACAGATACGCAGTATTTT
cdr3_aa: CASSLRLGGSTDTQYF

v_call: TRBV20-1
d_call: .
clone_size: .
j_call: TRBJ2-7
cdr3_nt: TGCAGTGCTAGTGGGCCCAGAACCTACGAGCAGTACTTC
cdr3_aa: CSASGPRTYEQYF

v_call: TRBV30
d_call: .
clone_size: .
j_call: TRBJ2-2
cdr3_nt: TGTGCCTGGGGCACCAGGGGGGTCGGGGAGCTGTTTTTT
cdr3_aa: CAWGTRGVGELFF

v_call: TRBV29-1
d_call: TRBD2
clone_size: .
j_call: TRBJ2-7
cdr3_nt: TGCAGCGTTGTTCCTACCGGGACTACCCACGAGCAGTACTTC
cdr3_aa: CSVVPTGTTHEQYF

v_call: TRBV12-5
d_call: .
clone_size: .
j_call: TRBJ2-5
cdr3_nt: TGTGCTAGCCAGGGGCGGGCCATCCTTACCTCAGGGAACCAAGAGACCCAGTACTTC
cdr3_aa: CASQGRAILTSGNQETQYF

v_call: TRBV5-1
d_call: TRBD1
clone_size: .
j_call: TRBJ2-7
cdr3_nt: TGCGCCAGCAGCTTGGCGGACAGGGTAGGCGAGCAGTACTTC
cdr3_aa: CASSLADRVGEQYF

v_call: TRBV6-6
d_call: TRBD1
clone_size: .
j_call: TRBJ2-1
cdr3_nt: TGTGCCAGCAGTGGTGGACAGGGGGCCTACAATGAGCAGTTCTTC
cdr3_aa: CASSGGQGAYNEQFF

v_call: TRBV5-1
d_call: .
clone_size: .
j_call: TRBJ2-5
cdr3_nt: TGCGCCAGCAGCTGGCCGGGGTACCAAGAGACCCAGTACTTC
cdr3_aa: CASSWPGYQETQYF

v_call: TRBV20-1
d_call: .
clone_size: .
j_call: TRBJ2-3
cdr3_nt: TGCAGTGCTAGTGGTCAGGGCGTGCGAGATACGCAGTATTTT
cdr3_aa: CSASGQGVRDTQYF